The 9 T cell receptor beta chains below all came from one sample that was sequenced in a study of PD-1 blockade in classical Hodgkin lymphoma. Each patient's relapse followed autologous stem cell transplantation, and brentuximab vedotin exposure varied. Produced via immunoSEQ multiplex PCR; TCRdb's table is partial and in-frame only. The sample has over 45,000 clones; around 73% are singletons. The sequencing here drew on peripheral blood mononuclear cells (PBMCs), taken before the second cycle of nivolumab. These receptors all stem from a human donor with classical Hodgkin lymphoma.

This sequence joins TRBV6-4 and TRBJ2-5; TRBD2 aligns across 9 bases. The junction had 17 bases not matched to a gene; V was cut back by 6 bases and J by 0 bases. Germline loops: CDR1 MRHNA, CDR2 SNTAGT. The CDR3 loop spans 19 amino acids. CDR3 in DNA: TGTGCCAGCAGCCCTATAAGGCTAGCGGGGCGGGATTACCAAGAGACCCAGTACTTC. Translation: CASSPIRLAGRDYQETQYF.

In regard to this clone: The sample contains more than one DNA sequence encoding this CDR3. This chain joins TRBV19 and TRBJ2-7; D call uncertain. Trimming removed 2 bases at V and 3 bases at J, with 8 bases between. Per the germline V gene, CDR1 is LNHDA and CDR2 is SQIVND (reference sequence). This CDR3 spans 13 amino acids. In nucleotides, the CDR3 is TGTGCCAGTAGTATAAGTCGTGTCTACGAGCAGTACTTC. It specifies CASSISRVYEQYF.

This chain connects TRBV29-1 to TRBJ2-5; 9 bases agree with TRBD1. J lost 5 bases, V lost 5 bases, and 6 bases had no gene match. Germline CDR1 SQVTM, CDR2 ANQGSEA. There are 13 residues in the CDR3. The CDR3 coding sequence is TGCAGCGTTACGGGACAGGGTGTGGAGACCCAGTACTTC. This sequence encodes CSVTGQGVETQYF.

This clone is a singleton in its sample. This chain links TRBV14 with TRBJ2-7; D is perhaps TRBD1 (6 bases). V dropped 4 bases and J dropped 1 base, with 11 bases sitting between them. This CDR3 region has 14 residues. Germline V gene sequence: CDR1 SGHDN, CDR2 FVKESK. As DNA, the CDR3 is TGTGCCAGCAGCCTAGCGACAGGTTCCTACGAGCAGTACTTC. As protein: CASSLATGSYEQYF.

V gene TRBV25-1 combines with J gene TRBJ1-3; D remains ambiguous. V lost 6 bases to trimming and J lost 0 bases, with 12 bases between them. Germline lookup yields CDR1 MGHDK and CDR2 SYGVNS. This CDR3 has 15 residues. CDR3 DNA: TGTGCCAGCAGCCCCACGTCCCTCTCTGGAAACACCATATATTTT. Protein product: CASSPTSLSGNTIYF.

The chain uses TRBV9 and TRBJ2-7; D perhaps matches TRBD1 (5 bases). This CDR3 region has 14 residues. V dropped 4 bases and J dropped 1 base, with 12 bases sitting between them. Germline V gene sequence: CDR1 SGDLS, CDR2 YYNGEE. This CDR3 reads CASSPPDISYEQYF. CDR3 nucleotides: TGTGCCAGCAGCCCTCCGGACATTTCCTACGAGCAGTACTTC.

This chain uses TRBV19 with TRBJ2-7, with 11 positions matching TRBD1. Germline V lookup: CDR1 LNHDA, CDR2 SQIVND (reference sequence). V lost 9 bases to trimming and J lost 2 bases; unmatched junction nucleotides: 9. This CDR3 region has 15 residues. Here the CDR3 reads CASSNLGQGAYEQYF. CDR3 sequence (DNA): TGTGCCAGCTCTAACTTGGGACAGGGGGCCTACGAGCAGTACTTC.

The genes are TRBV7-9 and TRBJ1-4, with 8 bases identical to TRBD1. This CDR3 region has 14 residues. The V gene's germline CDR1 is SEHNR and CDR2 FQNEAQ (reference sequence). Trimming cost V 4 bases and J 7 bases; bases outside gene matches: 5. CDR3 nucleotide sequence: TGTGCCAGCAGCTCCAGGGGGCTCAGTGAAAAACTGTTTTTT. It is translated as CASSSRGLSEKLFF.

The J gene is TRBJ2-1, the V gene TRBV11-2; either TRBD1 or TRBD2 may fit D (6 bases each). V was trimmed by 5 bases and J by 4 bases, leaving 18 bases between them. The CDR3 is made up of 16 amino acids. Germline CDR1 SGHAT, CDR2 FQNNGV. The CDR3 nucleotides read TGTGCCAGCAGCCCCCTCGGACAGACTAGTTACAATGAGCAGTTCTTC. It specifies CASSPLGQTSYNEQFF.